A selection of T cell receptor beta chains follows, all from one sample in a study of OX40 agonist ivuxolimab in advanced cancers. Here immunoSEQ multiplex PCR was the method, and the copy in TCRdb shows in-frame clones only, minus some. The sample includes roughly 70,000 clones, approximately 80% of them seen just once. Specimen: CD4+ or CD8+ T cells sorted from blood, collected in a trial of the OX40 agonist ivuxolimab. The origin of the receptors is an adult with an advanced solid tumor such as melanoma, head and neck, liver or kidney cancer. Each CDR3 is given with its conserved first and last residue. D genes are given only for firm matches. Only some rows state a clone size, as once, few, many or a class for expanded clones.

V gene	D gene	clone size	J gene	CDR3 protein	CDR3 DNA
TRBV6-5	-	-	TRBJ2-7	CASSYSLGDYEQYF	TGTGCCAGCAGTTACAGTCTAGGGGACTACGAGCAGTACTTC
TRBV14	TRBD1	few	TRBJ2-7	CASSLLGQDSYEQYF	TGTGCCAGCAGCCTTTTGGGACAGGACTCCTACGAGCAGTACTTC
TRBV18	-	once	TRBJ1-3	CASSPQEGVSGNTIYF	TGTGCCAGCTCACCACAGGAGGGGGTCTCTGGAAACACCATATATTTT
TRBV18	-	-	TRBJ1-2	CANSPTGDEIGYTF	TGTGCCAACTCACCAACTGGAGACGAAATTGGCTACACCTTC
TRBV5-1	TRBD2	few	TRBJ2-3	CASSLGLAGGGSTDTQYF	TGCGCCAGCAGCTTGGGGCTAGCGGGAGGAGGGAGCACAGATACGCAGTATTTT
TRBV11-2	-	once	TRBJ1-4	CASSFSTNEKLFF	TGTGCCAGCAGCTTCTCAACTAATGAAAAACTGTTTTTT
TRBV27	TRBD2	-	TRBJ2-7	CASSLAGGYEQYF	TGTGCCAGCAGTTTGGCGGGGGGATACGAGCAGTACTTC
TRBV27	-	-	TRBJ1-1	CASSLLGGFDAFF	TGTGCCAGCAGTTTATTAGGGGGTTTCGATGCTTTCTTT
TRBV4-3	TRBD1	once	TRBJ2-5	CASSQDTGVGETQYF	TGCGCCAGCAGCCAAGACACAGGGGTAGGGGAGACCCAGTACTTC
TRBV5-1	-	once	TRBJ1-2	CASRFPGTLDYGYTF	TGCGCCAGCAGGTTCCCCGGGACATTGGACTATGGCTACACCTTC
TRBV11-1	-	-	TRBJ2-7	CASSKSTGTYEQYF	TGTGCCAGCAGTAAAAGTACAGGGACCTACGAGCAGTACTTC
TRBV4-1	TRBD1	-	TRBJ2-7	CASRGTGGGYEQYF	TGCGCCAGCAGGGGAACAGGGGGCGGTTACGAGCAGTACTTC
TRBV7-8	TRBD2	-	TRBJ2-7	CASSWTSGDYEQYF	TGTGCCAGCAGCTGGACTAGCGGGGACTACGAGCAGTACTTC
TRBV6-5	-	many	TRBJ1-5	CASSPGEENQPQHF	TGTGCCAGCAGTCCAGGGGAAGAAAATCAGCCCCAGCATTTT
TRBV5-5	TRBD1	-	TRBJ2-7	CASSLGTGVNEQYF	TGTGCCAGCAGCTTGGGGACAGGGGTTAACGAGCAGTACTTC
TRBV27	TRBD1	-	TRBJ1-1	CASSLSTGRSEAFF	TGTGCCAGCAGTTTATCGACAGGGCGGTCTGAAGCTTTCTTT
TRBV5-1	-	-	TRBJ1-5	CASSGGDNQPQHF	TGCGCCAGCAGCGGGGGAGATAATCAGCCCCAGCATTTT
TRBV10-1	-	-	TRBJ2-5	CASSEGGTGETQYF	TGCGCCAGCAGTGAAGGGGGGACTGGAGAGACCCAGTACTTC
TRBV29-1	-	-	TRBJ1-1	CSVEPNSKAEAFF	TGCAGCGTTGAGCCGAACAGTAAAGCTGAAGCTTTCTTT
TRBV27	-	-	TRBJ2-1	CASRSGLSSYNEQFF	TGTGCCAGCAGGTCGGGCCTGAGCTCCTACAATGAGCAGTTCTTC
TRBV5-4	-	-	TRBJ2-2	CASRQGVTGELFF	TGTGCCAGCAGACAGGGAGTCACCGGGGAGCTGTTTTTT
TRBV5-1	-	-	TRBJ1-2	CASRFRINYGYTF	TGCGCCAGCAGATTCAGAATTAACTATGGCTACACCTTC
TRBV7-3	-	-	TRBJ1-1	CASSLTREGGEAFF	TGTGCCAGCAGCTTAACGAGAGAGGGTGGGGAAGCTTTCTTT
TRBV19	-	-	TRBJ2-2	CASRNQGRSNTGELFF	TGTGCCAGTAGGAATCAGGGGAGGTCTAACACCGGGGAGCTGTTTTTT
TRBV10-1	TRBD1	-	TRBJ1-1	CASSRAGQVEAFF	TGCGCCAGCAGTCGGGCCGGACAGGTTGAAGCTTTCTTT
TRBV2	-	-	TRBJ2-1	CASRSDTSYNEQFF	TGTGCCAGCAGGAGCGATACATCCTACAATGAGCAGTTCTTC
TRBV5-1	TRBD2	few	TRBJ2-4	CASSIGLAGAKNIQYF	TGCGCCAGCAGCATAGGACTAGCGGGAGCCAAAAACATTCAGTACTTC
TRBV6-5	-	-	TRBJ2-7	CASSYVPSYEQYF	TGTGCCAGCAGTTACGTCCCTTCCTACGAGCAGTACTTC
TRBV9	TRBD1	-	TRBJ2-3	CASSVTGTGTDTQYF	TGTGCCAGCAGCGTAACCGGGACAGGCACAGATACGCAGTATTTT
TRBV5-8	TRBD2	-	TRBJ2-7	CASSLFPSGGPYEQYF	TGTGCCAGCAGCTTGTTCCCTAGCGGGGGGCCCTACGAGCAGTACTTC